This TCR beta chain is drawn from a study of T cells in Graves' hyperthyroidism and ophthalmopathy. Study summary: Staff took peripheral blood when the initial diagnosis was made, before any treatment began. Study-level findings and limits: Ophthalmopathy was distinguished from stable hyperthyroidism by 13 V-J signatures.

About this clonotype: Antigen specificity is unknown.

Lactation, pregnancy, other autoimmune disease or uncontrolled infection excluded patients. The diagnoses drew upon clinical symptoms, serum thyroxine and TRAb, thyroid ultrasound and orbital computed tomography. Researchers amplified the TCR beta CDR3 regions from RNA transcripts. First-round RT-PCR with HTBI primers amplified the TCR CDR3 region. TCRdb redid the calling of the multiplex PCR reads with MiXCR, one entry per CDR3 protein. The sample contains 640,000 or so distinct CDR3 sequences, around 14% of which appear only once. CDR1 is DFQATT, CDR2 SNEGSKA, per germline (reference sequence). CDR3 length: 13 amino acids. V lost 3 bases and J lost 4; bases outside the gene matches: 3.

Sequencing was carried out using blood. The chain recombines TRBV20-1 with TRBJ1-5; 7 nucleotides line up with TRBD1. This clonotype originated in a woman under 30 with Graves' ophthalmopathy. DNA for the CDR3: TGCAGTGCTAGCGGACAGGAAAATCAGCCCCAGCATTTT. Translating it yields CSASGQENQPQHF.